This is a list of T cell receptor beta chains from one sample in a study of cytomegalovirus exposure and HLA in healthy donors. Assay used: immunoSEQ multiplex PCR; TCRdb lists only in-frame clones, some missing. The sample lists 150,000 to 200,000 clones, 70% to 80% occurring once. The sequenced sample was PBMCs. The receptors come from a man aged 55 to 70 in good health and CMV-seronegative. The CDR3 runs from the conserved cysteine through the conserved F or W. A D gene is named only where the DNA matches it firmly. Some rows have no size entry. The others give once, few or many, or a class for an expanded clone.

>TRBD1|.|TRBV10-3|TRBJ1-2
CAISESGTGDPPTF
TGTGCCATCAGTGAGTCGGGAACAGGGGACCCCCCCACCTTC
>TRBD1|.|TRBV7-6|TRBJ2-2
CASSSTGGNTGELFF
TGTGCCAGCAGCTCAACAGGGGGAAACACCGGGGAGCTGTTTTTT
>.|.|TRBV11-2|TRBJ2-1
CASSPDMFLVEQFF
TGTGCCAGCAGCCCGGATATGTTTCTAGTTGAGCAGTTCTTC
>TRBD2|few|TRBV19|TRBJ2-7
CASSIKRERGYEQYF
TGTGCCAGTAGTATAAAGCGGGAGAGAGGCTACGAGCAGTACTTC
>TRBD2|once|TRBV10-3|TRBJ2-7
CAISGTSYYEQYF
TGTGCCATCAGTGGGACTAGCTACTACGAGCAGTACTTC
>.|.|TRBV11-3|TRBJ2-3
CASSDRQGTDTQYF
TGTGCCAGCAGCGACCGACAGGGCACAGATACGCAGTATTTT
>TRBD2|.|TRBV4-2|TRBJ2-1
CASSLRDRAGDSYNEQFF
TGTGCCAGCAGCCTAAGGGACCGAGCGGGGGATTCTTACAATGAGCAGTTCTTC
>TRBD1|.|TRBV7-2|TRBJ2-3
CAGSGQGGTDTQYF
TGTGCCGGATCGGGACAGGGGGGCACAGATACGCAGTATTTT
>TRBD1|once|TRBV14|TRBJ1-5
CASSPPGQGINYPLYSNQPQHF
TGTGCCAGCAGCCCCCCGGGACAGGGGATTAACTACCCCCTCTATAGCAATCAGCCCCAGCATTTT
>.|.|TRBV4-1|TRBJ1-6
CASSQELRLDNSPLHF
TGCGCCAGCAGCCAAGAGCTCAGACTAGATAATTCACCCCTCCACTTT
>.|.|TRBV6-4|TRBJ2-1
CASSQLSSPPNNEQFF
TGTGCCAGCAGCCAACTCAGTAGCCCCCCGAACAATGAGCAGTTCTTC
>TRBD1|.|TRBV13|TRBJ2-7
CASSSRQGVPEQYF
TGTGCCAGCAGCTCTCGGCAGGGGGTCCCCGAGCAGTACTTC
>.|once|TRBV12-5|TRBJ1-2
CASGYTPHRAQDFYGYTF
TGTGCTAGTGGGTACACCCCTCACAGGGCCCAAGATTTCTATGGCTACACCTTC
>.|once|TRBV9|TRBJ2-1
CASSYGTTRSDNEQFF
TGTGCCAGCAGCTATGGGACAACGCGGTCTGACAATGAGCAGTTCTTC
>.|.|TRBV7-8|TRBJ1-6
CASSLVTGPSSELHF
TGTGCCAGCAGCTTAGTCACAGGGCCCAGCTCTGAACTCCACTTT
>TRBD2|.|TRBV9|TRBJ2-1
CASSEAGADEQFF
TGTGCCAGCAGCGAGGCGGGAGCGGATGAGCAGTTCTTC
>TRBD1|.|TRBV15|TRBJ1-1
CATSRTQGAAEAFF
TGTGCCACCAGCAGAACTCAGGGGGCTGCTGAAGCTTTCTTT
>TRBD1|.|TRBV7-9|TRBJ1-1
CASGVTGGRTEAFF
TGTGCCAGCGGAGTGACAGGGGGCAGGACTGAAGCTTTCTTT
>TRBD1|.|TRBV5-1|TRBJ2-6
CASSRGQGALSGANVLTF
TGCGCCAGCAGCCGAGGACAGGGAGCCCTCTCTGGGGCCAACGTCCTGACTTTC
>TRBD1|.|TRBV5-1|TRBJ2-1
CASSLVFQGDVEQFF
TGCGCCAGCAGCTTGGTTTTTCAGGGGGATGTTGAGCAGTTCTTC
>TRBD1|.|TRBV7-9|TRBJ2-2
CASSSRGRNTGELFF
TGTGCCAGCAGCTCAAGGGGGCGTAACACCGGGGAGCTGTTTTTT
>TRBD1|.|TRBV6-1|TRBJ1-1
CASSWDRLNTEAFF
TGTGCCAGCAGTTGGGACAGGTTGAACACTGAAGCTTTCTTT
>TRBD2|.|TRBV9|TRBJ2-1
CASSLSHGLAGDNEQFF
TGTGCCAGCAGCCTAAGTCACGGACTAGCGGGGGACAATGAGCAGTTCTTC
>TRBD1|.|TRBV29-1|TRBJ2-7
CSAILPAGGYEQYF
TGCAGCGCCATTCTACCGGCAGGGGGCTACGAGCAGTACTTC
>TRBD1|few|TRBV6-5|TRBJ2-7
CASRRLDRGLGQYF
TGTGCCAGCAGACGATTGGACAGGGGGCTCGGGCAGTACTTC
>.|.|TRBV28|TRBJ1-2
CASSLNPSGQPHYGYTF
TGTGCCAGCAGTCTTAACCCCTCCGGACAGCCTCACTATGGCTACACCTTC
>.|.|TRBV19|TRBJ1-1
CASSIGRGTEAFF
TGTGCCAGTAGTATAGGTCGCGGGACTGAAGCTTTCTTT
>.|.|TRBV10-2|TRBJ2-3
CASSESLHGRDTQYF
TGCGCCAGCAGTGAGTCGTTGCACGGTCGGGATACGCAGTATTTT